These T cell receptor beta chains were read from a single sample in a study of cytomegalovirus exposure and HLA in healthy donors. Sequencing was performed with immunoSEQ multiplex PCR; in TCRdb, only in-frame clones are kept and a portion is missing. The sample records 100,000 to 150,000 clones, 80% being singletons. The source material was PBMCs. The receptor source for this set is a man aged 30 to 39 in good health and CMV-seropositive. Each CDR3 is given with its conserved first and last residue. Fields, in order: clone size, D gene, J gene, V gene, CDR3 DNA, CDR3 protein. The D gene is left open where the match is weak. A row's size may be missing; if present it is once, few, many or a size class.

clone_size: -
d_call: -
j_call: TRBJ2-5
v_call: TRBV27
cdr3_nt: TGTGCCAGCAGTTATACAGGATACAAAGAGACCCAGTACTTC
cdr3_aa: CASSYTGYKETQYF

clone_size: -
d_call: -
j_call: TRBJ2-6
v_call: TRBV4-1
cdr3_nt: TGCGCCAGCAGCCAGGGAGGAGCCTCTGGGGCCAACGTCCTGACTTTC
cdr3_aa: CASSQGGASGANVLTF

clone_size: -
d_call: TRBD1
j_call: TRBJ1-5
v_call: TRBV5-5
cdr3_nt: TGTGCCAGCAGCTTGCTTACAGGGGGCAATCAGCCCCAGCATTTT
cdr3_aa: CASSLLTGGNQPQHF

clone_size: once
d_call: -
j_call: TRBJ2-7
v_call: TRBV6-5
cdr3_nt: TGTGCCAGCAGAAAACAGGGTTACGAGCAGTACTTC
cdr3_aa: CASRKQGYEQYF

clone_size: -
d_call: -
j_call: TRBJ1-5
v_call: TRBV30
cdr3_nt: TGTGCCTGGAGTGTAAGCGGAGGGCAACAGCCCCAGCATTTT
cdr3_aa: CAWSVSGGQQPQHF

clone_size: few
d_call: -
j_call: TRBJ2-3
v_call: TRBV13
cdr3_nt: TGTGCCAGCAGCTTAAGGCCGAGGCCCACAGATACGCAGTATTTT
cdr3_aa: CASSLRPRPTDTQYF

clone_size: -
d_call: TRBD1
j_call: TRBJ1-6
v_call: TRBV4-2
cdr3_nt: TGTGCCAGCAGCCATTCGTCCGGGACAGGGGCCTACAACTCTAATTCACCCCTCCACTTT
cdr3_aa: CASSHSSGTGAYNSNSPLHF

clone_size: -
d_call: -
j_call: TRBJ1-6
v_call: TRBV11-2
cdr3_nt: TGTGCCAGCAGAACAAAAAGGGGTGAGTCACCCCTCCACTTT
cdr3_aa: CASRTKRGESPLHF

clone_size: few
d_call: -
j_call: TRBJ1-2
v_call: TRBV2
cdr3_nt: TGTGCCAGCAGTCCGCAGACAGGTCTCTATGGCTACACCTTC
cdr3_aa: CASSPQTGLYGYTF

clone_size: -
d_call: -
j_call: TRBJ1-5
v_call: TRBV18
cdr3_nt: TGTGCCAGCTCACCGAATAGGGGTGGCAATCAGCCCCAGCATTTT
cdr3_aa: CASSPNRGGNQPQHF

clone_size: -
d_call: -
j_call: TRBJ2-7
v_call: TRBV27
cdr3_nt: TGTGCCAGCAGTCCTAGCACGGGGTACGAGCAGTACTTC
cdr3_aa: CASSPSTGYEQYF

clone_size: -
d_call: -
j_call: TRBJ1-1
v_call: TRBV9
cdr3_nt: TGTGCCAGCAGCGTAGTAGGGAGATACACTGAAGCTTTCTTT
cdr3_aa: CASSVVGRYTEAFF

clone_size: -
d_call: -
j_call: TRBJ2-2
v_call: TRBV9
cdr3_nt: TGTGCCAGCAGCGTAGGGGCCAGTTCGAACACCGGGGAGCTGTTTTTT
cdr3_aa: CASSVGASSNTGELFF

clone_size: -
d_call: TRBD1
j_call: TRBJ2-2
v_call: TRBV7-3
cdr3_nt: TGTGCCAGCAGCGCGACAGGGTCGGACACCGGGGAGCTGTTTTTT
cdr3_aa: CASSATGSDTGELFF